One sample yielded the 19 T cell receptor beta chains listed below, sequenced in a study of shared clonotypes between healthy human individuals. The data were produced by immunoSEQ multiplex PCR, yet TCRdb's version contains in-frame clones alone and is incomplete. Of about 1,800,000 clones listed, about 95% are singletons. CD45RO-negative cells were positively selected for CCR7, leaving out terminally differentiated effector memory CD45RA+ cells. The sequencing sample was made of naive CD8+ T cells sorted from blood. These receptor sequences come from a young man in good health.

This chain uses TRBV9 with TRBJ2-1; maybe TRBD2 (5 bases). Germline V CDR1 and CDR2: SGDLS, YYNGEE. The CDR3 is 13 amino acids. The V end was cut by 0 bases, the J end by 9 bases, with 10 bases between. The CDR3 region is CASSVVGDSEQFF. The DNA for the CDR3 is TGTGCCAGCAGCGTAGTGGGAGATAGTGAGCAGTTCTTC.

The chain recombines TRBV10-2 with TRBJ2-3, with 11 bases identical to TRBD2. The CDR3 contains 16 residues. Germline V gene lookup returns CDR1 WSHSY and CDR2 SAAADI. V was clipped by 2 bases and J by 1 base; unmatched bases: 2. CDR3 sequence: CASSEVGLAGTDTQYF. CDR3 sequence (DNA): TGCGCCAGCAGTGAGGTGGGACTAGCGGGCACAGATACGCAGTATTTT.

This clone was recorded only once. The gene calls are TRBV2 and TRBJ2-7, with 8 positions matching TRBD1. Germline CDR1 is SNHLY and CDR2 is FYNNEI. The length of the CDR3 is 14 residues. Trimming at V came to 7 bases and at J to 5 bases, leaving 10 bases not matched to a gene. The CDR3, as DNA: TGTGCCAGCACCTTGGACAGGGCGGCTCACGAGCAGTACTTC. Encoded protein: CASTLDRAAHEQYF.

CDR3 region: CASSQEGRGEVTEAFF. The DNA for the CDR3 is TGTGCCAGCAGCCAAGAAGGTCGGGGAGAGGTGACTGAAGCTTTCTTT. The V call is TRBV5-6, the J call TRBJ1-1, with D unresolved. The CDR3 totals 16 residues. Trimming pared 4 bases from V and 5 bases from J, leaving 21 bases between. Per the germline V gene, CDR1 is SGHDT and CDR2 is YYEEEE.

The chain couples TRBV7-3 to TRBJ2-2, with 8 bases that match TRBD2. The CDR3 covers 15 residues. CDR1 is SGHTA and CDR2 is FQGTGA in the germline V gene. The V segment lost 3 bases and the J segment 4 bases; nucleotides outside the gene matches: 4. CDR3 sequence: CASSFSGDSTGELFF. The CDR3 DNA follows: TGTGCCAGCAGCTTTAGCGGGGACTCCACCGGGGAGCTGTTTTTT.

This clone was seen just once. As DNA, the CDR3 is TGTGCCAGCAGCTCCGGGACAGAGTACTACGAGCAGTACTTC. Encoded protein: CASSSGTEYYEQYF. The rearrangement uses TRBV5-6 and TRBJ2-7, with 7 bases that match TRBD1. J gave up 3 bases and V 3 bases, and 6 bases lay outside the gene matches. Germline V gene sequence: CDR1 SGHDT, CDR2 YYEEEE. The CDR3 is 14 amino acids.

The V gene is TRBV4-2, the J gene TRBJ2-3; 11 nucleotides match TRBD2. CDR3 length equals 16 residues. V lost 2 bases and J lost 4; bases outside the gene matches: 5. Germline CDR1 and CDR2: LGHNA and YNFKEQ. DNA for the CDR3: TGTGCCAGCAGCCAAACCGGGACTAGCGGCCCAGATACGCAGTATTTT. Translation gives CASSQTGTSGPDTQYF.

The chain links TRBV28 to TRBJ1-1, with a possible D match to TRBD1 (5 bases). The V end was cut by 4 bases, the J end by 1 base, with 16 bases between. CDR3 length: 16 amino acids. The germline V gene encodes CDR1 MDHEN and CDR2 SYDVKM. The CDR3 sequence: CASSSIRTPKNTEAFF. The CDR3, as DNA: TGTGCCAGCAGTTCAATACGGACACCCAAGAACACTGAAGCTTTCTTT.

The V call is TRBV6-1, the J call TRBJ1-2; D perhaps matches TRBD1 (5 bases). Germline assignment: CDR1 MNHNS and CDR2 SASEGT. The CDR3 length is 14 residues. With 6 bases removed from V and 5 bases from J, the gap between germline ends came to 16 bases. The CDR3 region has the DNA TGTGCCAGCAGGGGACTGGAGGTGAATTATGGCTACACCTTC. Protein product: CASRGLEVNYGYTF.

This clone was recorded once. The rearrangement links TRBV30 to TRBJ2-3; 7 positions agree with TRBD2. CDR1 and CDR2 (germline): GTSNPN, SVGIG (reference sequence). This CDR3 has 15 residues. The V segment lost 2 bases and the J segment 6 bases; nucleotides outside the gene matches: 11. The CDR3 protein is CAWSTGLGGSDTQYF. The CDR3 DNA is TGTGCCTGGAGTACCGGACTAGGTGGGTCGGATACGCAGTATTTT.

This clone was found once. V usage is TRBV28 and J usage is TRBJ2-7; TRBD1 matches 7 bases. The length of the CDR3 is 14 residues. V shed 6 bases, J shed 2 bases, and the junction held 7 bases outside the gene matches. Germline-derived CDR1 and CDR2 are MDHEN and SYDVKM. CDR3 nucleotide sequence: TGTGCCAGCAGCTCGACAGGGTTGGCCTACGAGCAGTACTTC. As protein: CASSSTGLAYEQYF.

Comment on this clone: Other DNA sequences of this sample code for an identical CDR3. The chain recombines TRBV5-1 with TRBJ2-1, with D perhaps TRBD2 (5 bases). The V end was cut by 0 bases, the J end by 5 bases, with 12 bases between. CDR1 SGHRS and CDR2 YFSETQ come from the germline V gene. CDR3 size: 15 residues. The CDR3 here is CASSLGLAGNNEQFF. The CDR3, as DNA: TGCGCCAGCAGCTTGGGCCTAGCCGGGAACAATGAGCAGTTCTTC.

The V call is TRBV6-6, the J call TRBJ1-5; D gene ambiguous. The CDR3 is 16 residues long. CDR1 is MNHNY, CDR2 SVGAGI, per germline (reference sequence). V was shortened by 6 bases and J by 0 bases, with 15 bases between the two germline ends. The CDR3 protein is CASRLQGIYSNQPQHF. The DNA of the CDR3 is TGTGCCAGCAGATTACAAGGGATCTATAGCAATCAGCCCCAGCATTTT.

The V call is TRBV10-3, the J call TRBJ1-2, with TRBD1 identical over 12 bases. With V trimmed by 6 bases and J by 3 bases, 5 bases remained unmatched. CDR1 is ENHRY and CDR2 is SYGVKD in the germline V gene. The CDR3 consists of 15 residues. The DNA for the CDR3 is TGTGCCATCAGCGGGACAGGGGGCGGACACTATGGCTACACCTTC. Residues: CAISGTGGGHYGYTF.

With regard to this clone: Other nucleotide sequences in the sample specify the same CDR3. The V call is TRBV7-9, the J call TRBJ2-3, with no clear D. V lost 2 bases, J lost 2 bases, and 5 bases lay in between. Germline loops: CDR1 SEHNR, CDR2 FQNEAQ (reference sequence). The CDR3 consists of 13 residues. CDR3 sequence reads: CASSLPSTDTQYF. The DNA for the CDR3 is TGTGCCAGCAGCTTACCCTCCACAGATACGCAGTATTTT.

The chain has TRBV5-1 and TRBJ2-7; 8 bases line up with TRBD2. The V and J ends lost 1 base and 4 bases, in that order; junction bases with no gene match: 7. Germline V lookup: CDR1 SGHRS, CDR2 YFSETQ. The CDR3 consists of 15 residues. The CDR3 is CASSLLGLGSYEQYF. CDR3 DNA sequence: TGCGCCAGCAGCTTGTTGGGACTAGGTTCGTACGAGCAGTACTTC.

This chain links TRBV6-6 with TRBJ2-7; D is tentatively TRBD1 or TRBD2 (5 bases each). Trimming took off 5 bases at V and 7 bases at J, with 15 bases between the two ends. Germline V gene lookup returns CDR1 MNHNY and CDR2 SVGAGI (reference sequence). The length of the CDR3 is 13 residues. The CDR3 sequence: CASSNRGSREQYF. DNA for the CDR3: TGTGCCAGCAGTAACCGGGGCTCGCGAGAGCAGTACTTC.

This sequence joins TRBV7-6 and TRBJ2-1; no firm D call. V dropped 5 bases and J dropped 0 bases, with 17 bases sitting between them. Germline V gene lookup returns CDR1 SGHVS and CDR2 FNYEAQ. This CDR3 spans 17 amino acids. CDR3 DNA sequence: TGTGCCAGCAGCCTCCGGCCGGCGGATAGCTCCTACAATGAGCAGTTCTTC. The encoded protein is CASSLRPADSSYNEQFF.

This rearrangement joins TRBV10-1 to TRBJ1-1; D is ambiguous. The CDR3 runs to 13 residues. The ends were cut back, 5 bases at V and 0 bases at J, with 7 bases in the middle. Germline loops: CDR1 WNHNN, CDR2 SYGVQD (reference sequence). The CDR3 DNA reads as TGCGCCAGCAGTTTGGGGATGAACACTGAAGCTTTCTTT. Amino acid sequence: CASSLGMNTEAFF.